Listed here is a single T cell receptor (beta chain). The source of the sample is a study of T cells expressing NK-cell markers. What made the TCR beta cDNA was 5'RACE template switching with UMIs. For each CDR3 protein, TCRdb gives one entry from its re-call of the 5' RACE reads, without DNA. This table holds fewer than 300,000 distinct CDR3 sequences. The sequenced material came from blood T cells: a sorted CD56 or NKG2C T cell subset, CD4+ or CD8+ T cells, or bulk PBMC T cells (not recorded which). The clonotype originates from a woman between 18 and 75 years old in good health.

This CDR3 is CAISVVAPGGAEQYF. The V call is TRBV10-3, the J call TRBJ2-7; TCRdb lists TRBD1, though no DNA is available to test this call. From germline, CDR1 is ENHRY and CDR2 SYGVKD. The CDR3 runs to 15 residues.